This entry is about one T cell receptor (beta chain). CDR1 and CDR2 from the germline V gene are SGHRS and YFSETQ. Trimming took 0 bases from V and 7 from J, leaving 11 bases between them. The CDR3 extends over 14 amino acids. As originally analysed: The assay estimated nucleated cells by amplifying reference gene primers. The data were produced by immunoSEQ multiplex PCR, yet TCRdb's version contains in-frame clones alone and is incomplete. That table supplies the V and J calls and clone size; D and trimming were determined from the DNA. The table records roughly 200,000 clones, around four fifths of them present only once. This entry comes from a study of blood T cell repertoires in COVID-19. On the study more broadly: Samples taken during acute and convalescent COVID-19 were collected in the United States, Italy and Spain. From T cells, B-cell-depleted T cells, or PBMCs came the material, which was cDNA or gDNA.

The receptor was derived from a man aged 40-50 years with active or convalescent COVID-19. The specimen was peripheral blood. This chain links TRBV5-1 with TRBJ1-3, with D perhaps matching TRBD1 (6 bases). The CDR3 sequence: CASSLGTVGNTIYF. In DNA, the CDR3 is TGCGCCAGCAGCTTGGGGACAGTCGGGAACACCATATATTTT.